What follows are 10 T cell receptor beta chains derived from one specimen sequenced in a study of a mutant IDH1 vaccine in newly diagnosed glioma. No antigen has been identified for these receptors. Time point reported: week 47, end of study. Every vaccination contained 300 ug of the mutant IDH1 20-mer peptide and was paired with topical imiquimod. Profiled with immunoSEQ multiplex PCR; TCRdb holds only in-frame clones, not every one. The repertoire consists of over 50,000 clones, with 76% occurring once and the leading ten covering around 4.7%. The sample here was PBMCs, taken from a glioma patient whose treatment included an IDH1 peptide vaccine. The origin of the receptors is a woman in her thirties or forties with glioma. Some clones in this sample may be carry-over from other donors' samples.

The CDR3 loop reads CASSFARGGTEAFF. In DNA, the CDR3 is TGCGCCAGCAGCTTCGCGAGGGGAGGCACTGAAGCTTTCTTT. V is TRBV4-1 and J is TRBJ1-1; D may be TRBD1 (5 bases). This CDR3 spans 14 amino acids. Germline CDR1 is MGHRA and CDR2 is YSYEKL. V was clipped by 5 bases and J by 4 bases, with 14 bases between them.

The CDR3 protein is CASSELGGGPEKQYF. For the CDR3, the DNA is TGTGCCAGCAGTGAATTGGGGGGAGGGCCGGAGAAGCAGTACTTC. The chain carries TRBV25-1 and TRBJ2-7, with TRBD2 matching over 7 bases. Germline CDR1 and CDR2: MGHDK and SYGVNS. V trimming: 1 base; J trimming: 8 bases; junction bases outside the gene matches: 11. CDR3 length: 15 residues.

This chain links TRBV7-9 with TRBJ2-1; D might be TRBD2 (6 bases). Germline V gene data show CDR1 as SEHNR and CDR2 as FQNEAQ (reference sequence). The CDR3 is 16 residues long. The germline V and J ends were trimmed by 7 bases and 5 bases, with 21 bases remaining between them. DNA for the CDR3: TGTGCCAGCATCCATCGGGGACTTGGAGTCGACAATGAGCAGTTCTTC. This codes for CASIHRGLGVDNEQFF.

The genes are TRBV5-6 and TRBJ1-2, with D unresolved. CDR1 SGHDT and CDR2 YYEEEE come from the germline V gene. CDR3 length: 13 amino acids. V lost 0 bases to trimming and J lost 6 bases, with 9 bases between them. The DNA of the CDR3 is TGTGCCAGCAGCTTGGCGGGCCCCCATGGCTACACCTTC. This codes for CASSLAGPHGYTF.

The chain has TRBV5-1 and TRBJ1-3; TRBD1 is a possible D gene (5 bases). V was cut by 5 bases and J by 0 bases, with 12 bases left in between. Per germline, CDR1 SGHRS and CDR2 YFSETQ. The CDR3 is 15 amino acids. The CDR3 DNA reads TGCGCCAGCAGTCCCTCGGGGGGCTCTGGAAACACCATATATTTT. Its protein product is CASSPSGGSGNTIYF.

V is TRBV5-8 and J is TRBJ2-7; D gene uncertain. CDR1 SGHTS and CDR2 YDEGEE come from the germline V gene. Trimming shortened V by 4 bases and J by 1 base, and 9 bases separated the two germline ends. The CDR3 contains 13 residues. The DNA of the CDR3 is TGTGCCAGCAGCCTGTCGGAGTCCTACGAGCAGTACTTC. Residues: CASSLSESYEQYF.

Only one count was recorded for this clone. This chain joins TRBV6-4 and TRBJ1-6; D call uncertain. Germline CDR1 and CDR2: MRHNA and SNTAGT. The CDR3 runs to 14 residues. The germline V and J ends were trimmed by 5 bases and 7 bases, with 12 bases remaining between them. This CDR3 is CASSYSAVNSPLHF. The CDR3 bases are TGTGCCAGCAGTTATTCGGCAGTCAATTCACCCCTCCACTTT.

The chain joins TRBV30 to TRBJ1-5; a possible D gene is TRBD1 (6 bases). Trimming took 5 bases from V and 4 from J, leaving 9 bases between them. The V gene's germline CDR1 is GTSNPN and CDR2 SVGIG (reference sequence). The CDR3 runs to 12 residues. The CDR3 spells CAWGGQNQPQHF. CDR3 in DNA: TGTGCCTGGGGGGGCCAAAATCAGCCCCAGCATTTT.

The rearrangement uses TRBV5-1 and TRBJ2-7; TRBD1 aligns across 9 bases. The germline V gene encodes CDR1 SGHRS and CDR2 YFSETQ. V gave up 4 bases and J gave up 5 bases; unmatched junction bases: 10. The CDR3 is 15 amino acids. CDR3 nucleotides: TGCGCCAGCAGCGAAACGGGACAGGGCTATGACGAGCAGTACTTC. Protein: CASSETGQGYDEQYF.

V is TRBV5-1 and J is TRBJ2-1, with D perhaps matching TRBD2 (7 bases). The ends were cut back, 1 base at V and 6 bases at J, with 14 bases in the middle. The CDR3 totals 15 residues. In germline, CDR1 is SGHRS, CDR2 YFSETQ. CDR3 sequence: CASSLSGRGLNEQFF. The CDR3 DNA follows: TGCGCCAGCAGCTTGAGTGGGCGGGGGCTCAATGAGCAGTTCTTC.